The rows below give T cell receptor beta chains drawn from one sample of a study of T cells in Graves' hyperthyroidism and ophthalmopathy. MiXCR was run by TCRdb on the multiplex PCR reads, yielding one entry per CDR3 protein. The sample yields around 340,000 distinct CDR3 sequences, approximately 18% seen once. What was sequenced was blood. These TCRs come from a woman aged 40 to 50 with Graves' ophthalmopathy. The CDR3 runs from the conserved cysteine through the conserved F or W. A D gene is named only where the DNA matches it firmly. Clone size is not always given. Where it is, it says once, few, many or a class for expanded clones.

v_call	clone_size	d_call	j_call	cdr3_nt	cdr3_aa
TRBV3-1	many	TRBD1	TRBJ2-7	TGTGCCAGCAGCCAAGATCTGGGTAGTGCAGGGGGCTACGAGCAGTACTTC	CASSQDLGSAGGYEQYF
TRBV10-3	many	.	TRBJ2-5	TGTGCCACGAGTCTGGGGAGTGGAGAGACCCAGTACTTC	CATSLGSGETQYF
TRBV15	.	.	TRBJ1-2	TGTGCCACCAGCGAGGGTGAGAGAAGCTATGGCTACACCTTC	CATSEGERSYGYTF
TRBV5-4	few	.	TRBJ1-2	TGTGCCAGCAGCCCGCTCGGTTCCCGAGGGTACACCTTC	CASSPLGSRGYTF
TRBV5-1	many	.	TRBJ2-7	TGCGCCAGCAGCTTGCACAGGGAAGAGCAGTACTTC	CASSLHREEQYF
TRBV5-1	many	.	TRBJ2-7	TGCGCCAGCAGCCAGGAGGTAAGCTACGAGCAGTACTTC	CASSQEVSYEQYF
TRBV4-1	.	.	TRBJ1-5	TGCGCCAGCAGCCATACGGGTCAGGGGCCAGGGCAGCCCCAGCATTTT	CASSHTGQGPGQPQHF
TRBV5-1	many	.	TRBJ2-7	TGCGCCAGCAGATTTGGGTGGCGCGGAGCCTACGAGCAGTACTTC	CASRFGWRGAYEQYF
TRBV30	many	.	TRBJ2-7	TGTGCCTGGAGTGTCGGGGGCAGGGGCCTCACCTACGAGCAGTACTTC	CAWSVGGRGLTYEQYF
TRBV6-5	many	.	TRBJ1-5	TGTGCCAGCAGTTCCCTCGGTAGCAATCAGCCCCAGCATTTT	CASSSLGSNQPQHF
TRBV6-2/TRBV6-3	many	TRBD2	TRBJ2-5	TGTGCCAGCACCCGGGACTATCATCAAGAGACCCAGTACTTC	CASTRDYHQETQYF
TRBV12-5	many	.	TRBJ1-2	TGTGCTAGTGGTTTGGTACCAGAGAGATCTTACTATGGCTACACCTTC	CASGLVPERSYYGYTF
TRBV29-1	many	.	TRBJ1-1	TGCAGCGTTGCGATTAACACTGAAGCTTTCTTT	CSVAINTEAFF
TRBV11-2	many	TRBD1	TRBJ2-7	TGTGCCAGCAGCTTTGGGACAGGGGTTACCTACGAGCAGTACTTC	CASSFGTGVTYEQYF
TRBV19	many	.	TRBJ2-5	TGTGCCACCAGGACAAAGGAGACCCAGTACTTC	CATRTKETQYF
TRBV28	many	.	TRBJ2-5	TGTGCCAGCAGTTTAGACTGGTACCAGTACTTC	CASSLDWYQYF
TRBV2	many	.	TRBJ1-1	TGTGCCAGCAGTGACAGTCGAAGAACTGAAGCTTTCTTT	CASSDSRRTEAFF
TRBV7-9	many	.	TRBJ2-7	TGTGCCAGCAGCTTAGAGGGGGGTCCCAACGAGCAGTACTTC	CASSLEGGPNEQYF
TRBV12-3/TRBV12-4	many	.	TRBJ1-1	TGTGCCAGCAGTCGCGGCCATACGAACACTGAAGCTTTCTTT	CASSRGHTNTEAFF
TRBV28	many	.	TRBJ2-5	TGTGCCAGCAGTTTGAGTGTGAGGGGGAGGGAGACCCAGTACTTC	CASSLSVRGRETQYF
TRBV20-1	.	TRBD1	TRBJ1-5	TGCAGTGCTAATTATCCCGGGACAGGGAACGGGAATCAGCCCCAGCATTTT	CSANYPGTGNGNQPQHF
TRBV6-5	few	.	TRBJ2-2	TGTGCCAGCAGTTACGTGGGACCCTTAAGGGACACCGGGGAGCTGTTTTTT	CASSYVGPLRDTGELFF
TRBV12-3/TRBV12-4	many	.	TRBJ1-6	TGTGCCAGCAGTTCGACCTCAGGGGTAGTAAGTGGTAGAGATTCACCCCTCCACTTT	CASSSTSGVVSGRDSPLHF
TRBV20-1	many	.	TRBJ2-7	TGCAGTGCACCGGGACTCCTCAAGTCCTACGAGCAGTACTTC	CSAPGLLKSYEQYF
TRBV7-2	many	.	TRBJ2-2	TGTGCCAGCAGCTTAGGGTGGGGGAACACCGGGGAGCTGTTTTTT	CASSLGWGNTGELFF
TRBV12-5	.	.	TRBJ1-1	TGTGCTAGTGGTTTGGTAGCATACGGGAACACTGAAGCTTTCTTT	CASGLVAYGNTEAFF
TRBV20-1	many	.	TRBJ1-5	TGCAGTGCTAGAGTACCCCGGCGCAATCAGCCCCAGCATTTT	CSARVPRRNQPQHF
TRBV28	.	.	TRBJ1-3	TGTGCCAGCAGGCTCATTGTGGGCTCTGGAAACACCATATATTTT	CASRLIVGSGNTIYF
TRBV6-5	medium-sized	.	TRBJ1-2	TGTGCCAGCAGTTCAAAATATGGCTACACCTTC	CASSSKYGYTF
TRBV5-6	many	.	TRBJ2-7	TGTGCCAGCAGCATGGGGGCTGCGCCTGACGAGCAGTACTTC	CASSMGAAPDEQYF
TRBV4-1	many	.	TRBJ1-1	TGCGCCAGCAGCCAAGTGCCAGGCCCATATGAAGCTTTCTTT	CASSQVPGPYEAFF
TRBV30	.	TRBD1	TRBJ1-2	TGTGCCTGGAGGAAAAAAGGGGGCGCGGGCTACACCTTC	CAWRKKGGAGYTF
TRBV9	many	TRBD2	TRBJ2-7	TGTGCCAGCAGCGTCGGACTAGCGGGCCACGAGCAGTACTTC	CASSVGLAGHEQYF
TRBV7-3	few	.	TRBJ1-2	TGTGCCAGCAGCTTAACACGAGTGCGGCAGGCCTATAACTATGGCTACACCTTC	CASSLTRVRQAYNYGYTF
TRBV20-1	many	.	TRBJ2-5	TGCAGTGCTAGAGAGCTTACGTGGGGAAAGACCCAGTACTTC	CSARELTWGKTQYF
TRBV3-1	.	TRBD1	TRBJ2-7	TGTGCCAGCAGCCAAGAAAGGCGGACAGGGACTTACGAGCAGTACTTC	CASSQERRTGTYEQYF
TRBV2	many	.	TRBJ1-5	TGTGCCAGCAGTGAACTAGAGGTTCAGCCCCAGCATTTT	CASSELEVQPQHF
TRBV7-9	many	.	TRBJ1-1	TGTGCCAGCAGCTTACCCGTGCAGGGAAAAGCTTTCTTT	CASSLPVQGKAFF
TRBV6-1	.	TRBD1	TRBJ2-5	TGTGCCAGCAGGGCTCAGGGGGCCGGAGAGACCCAGTACTTC	CASRAQGAGETQYF
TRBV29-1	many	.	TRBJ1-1	TGCAGCGTTGAATTAGGGAGGGACACTGAAGCTTTCTTT	CSVELGRDTEAFF
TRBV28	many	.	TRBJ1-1	TGTGCCAGCAGTCCCAATCGGGGGCTGAACACTGAAGCTTTCTTT	CASSPNRGLNTEAFF
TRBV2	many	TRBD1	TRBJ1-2	TGTGCCAGCAGCAAAAGGAGGGACAGGGGTCTCGACTATGGCTACACCTTC	CASSKRRDRGLDYGYTF
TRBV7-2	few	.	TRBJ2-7	TGTGCCAGCAGCTTAGCCCGGCAGACCGCTCCCTACGAGCAGTACTTC	CASSLARQTAPYEQYF
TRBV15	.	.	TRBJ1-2	TGTGTCACCAGCAGAGATCTAGGGACGGCCTCTGGCTACACCTTC	CVTSRDLGTASGYTF
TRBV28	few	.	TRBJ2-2	TGTGCCAGCAGTTTACTGGCCGGGGTCAACACCGGGGAGCTGTTTTTT	CASSLLAGVNTGELFF
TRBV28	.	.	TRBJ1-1	TGTGCCAGCAGTTTACGGGAAGAAAGAATAAAGAACACTGAGGCTTTCTTT	CASSLREERIKNTEAFF
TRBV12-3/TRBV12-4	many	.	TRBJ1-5	TGTGCCAGCAGCACAGGGAGTGGGAATCAGCCCCAGCATTTT	CASSTGSGNQPQHF
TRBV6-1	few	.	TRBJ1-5	TGTGCCAGCAGTGACAGGGAGTTGCATCAGCCCCAGCATTTT	CASSDRELHQPQHF
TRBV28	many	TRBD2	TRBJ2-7	TGTGCCAGCAGTTTACTAGCGGGAGATGGAATAAAGCAGTACTTC	CASSLLAGDGIKQYF
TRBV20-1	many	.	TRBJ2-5	TGCAGTGCTAGAGCCCCCCCCGCTGGAGGCCAAGAGACCCAGTACTTC	CSARAPPAGGQETQYF
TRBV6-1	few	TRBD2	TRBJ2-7	TGTGCCTTGGGGGGGTACGAGCAGTACTTC	CALGGYEQYF
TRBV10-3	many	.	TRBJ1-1	TGTGCCATCAGTGAGTTGGGGTCTGAAGCTTTCTTT	CAISELGSEAFF
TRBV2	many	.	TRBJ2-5	TGTGCCAGCAAGGTGGGAGAAGGGAGAGAGACCCAGTACTTC	CASKVGEGRETQYF
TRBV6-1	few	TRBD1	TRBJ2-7	TGTGCCAGCAGTCCAGGGACAGGGATGGTCAACGAGCAGTACTTC	CASSPGTGMVNEQYF
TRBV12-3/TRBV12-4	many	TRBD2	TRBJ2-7	TGTGCCAGCAGGACTTTCGCTAGCGGGAGTTCCTACGAGCAGTACTTC	CASRTFASGSSYEQYF
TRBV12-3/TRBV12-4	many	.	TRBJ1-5	TGTGCCAGCAGCCCTTCTAGAGGCGGTAGCGGGCCCCAGCATTTT	CASSPSRGGSGPQHF
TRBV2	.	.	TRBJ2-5	TGTGCCAGCAGTGAGAGCGGACTAACGGCAGGGGAGACCCAGTACTTC	CASSESGLTAGETQYF
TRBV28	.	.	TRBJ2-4	TGTGCCAGCACCCCAAGGGACAACTTAGCCAAAAACATTCAGTACTTC	CASTPRDNLAKNIQYF
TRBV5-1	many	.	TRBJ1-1	TGCGCCAGCAGCTTGGCTAAGAACACTGAAGCTTTCTTT	CASSLAKNTEAFF